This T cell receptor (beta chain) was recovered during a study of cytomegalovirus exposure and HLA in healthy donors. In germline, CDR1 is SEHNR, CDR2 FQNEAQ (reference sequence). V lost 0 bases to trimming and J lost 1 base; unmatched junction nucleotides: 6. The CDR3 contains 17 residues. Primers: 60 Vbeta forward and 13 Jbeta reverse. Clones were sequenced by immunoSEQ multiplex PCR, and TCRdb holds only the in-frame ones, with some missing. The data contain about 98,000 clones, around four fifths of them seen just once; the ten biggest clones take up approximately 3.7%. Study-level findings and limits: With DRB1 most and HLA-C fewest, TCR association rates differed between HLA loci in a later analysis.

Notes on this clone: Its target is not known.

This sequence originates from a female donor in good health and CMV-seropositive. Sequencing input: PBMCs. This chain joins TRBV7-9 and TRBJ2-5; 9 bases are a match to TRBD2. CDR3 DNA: TGTGCCAGCAGCTTAGCGCTCAGCGGGGGGCCCCAAGAGACCCAGTACTTC. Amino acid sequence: CASSLALSGGPQETQYF.